This T cell receptor (beta chain) was profiled in a study of shared clonotypes between healthy human individuals (dated by TCRdb to the early 2020s). For the study in its entirety: The cohort comprised two women and a few men aged 18 to 49 years. Each donor's leukapheresis produced roughly between about 0.85 and 10 billion PBMCs. Different laboratories and diverse techniques were used to prepare libraries and sequence TCR repertoires, to increase sequencing depth and limit assay-specific biases. To estimate repertoire size and how much clonotypes are shared between individuals, the study performed deep sequencing of blood TCR repertoires from roughly five healthy adults. What the work shows at the level of the full study, not this receptor alone: Only blood was sampled, and tissue TCR repertoires likely differ from those in blood. Based on pairwise subsampling, the degree of clonotype sharing among donors was expected to be affected by sequencing depth. Because the study included only a small number of donors, the genetic and exposure-history diversity represented was limited.

Donors were healthy HIV-negative adults with no recently reported acute infections or vaccinations. All donors were Caucasian adults living in Nashville, Tennessee, USA. For unsorted samples, around 90 million PBMCs were counted, and genomic DNA was extracted using the QIAamp DNA Blood Mini kit. After blood collection by leukapheresis, PBMCs were isolated using Ficoll-Histopaque density gradient centrifugation and then cryopreserved in the vapor phase of liquid nitrogen. TCR CDR3 regions were amplified from genomic DNA by multiplex PCR using the deep immunoSEQ assay. Genomic DNA extracted from each cell subset was distributed evenly over all wells of several immunoSEQ 96-well plates, and each plate served as one replicate. For unsorted PBMC, roughly 330 ng genomic DNA, equal to about 29,000 T cell genomes, was loaded into each replicate PCR. Genomic DNA from unsorted PBMC was sequenced over ten immunoSEQ deep assay plates. Purified libraries were quantified with a Qubit 3.0 fluorometer, sized on a Bioanalyzer 2100, and re-quantified with the KAPA Library Quantification kit. Every immunoSEQ 96-well plate was sequenced on a separate single-read 150-cycle Illumina NextSeq 550 flow cell. As for the authors' bioinformatics: The immunoSEQ output contained only junctional sequences without quality scores, so filtering could not match that applied to full-length reads. Sequences were annotated with PyIR, a Python wrapper for IgBLAST v1.9, and V/J genes and CDR3 were assigned using IMGT germline references. Reads were filtered out if the reads had weak V/J assignments (E-value above 1e-6), no CDR3, stop codons, out-of-frame junctions, or ambiguous translated residues. V3J clonotypes were defined by identical inferred V gene, J gene, and CDR3 amino acid sequence. To compute the percentage overlap between repertoires, the number of shared unique clonotypes was divided by the size of the smaller repertoire. Repertoire richness was assessed with RTK rarefaction, the Chao1 estimator, and Recon v2.1 estimates of unobserved clonotypes. The source is immuneACCESS, and TCRdb retained only in-frame sequences with V and J called. Part of the clones is not carried over; for the studies checked, unresolved V genes explain less than half of this, and the remainder is unexplained. V and J calls and clone size follow that table, whereas D and trimming were derived from the DNA. This sample holds more than 400,000 clones; around 73% were observed only once. The ten top clones hold about 11% of the sample.

Measured from the cysteine to the phenylalanine, the CDR3 is 15 residues long. Of all the DNA, just the CDR3 is kept, 45 bases in frame from base 1. CDR1 is given as SGHTA and CDR2 as FQGTGA, both from the germline V gene. The junction carries 11 bases between V and J, which are trimmed by 5 bases and 0 bases respectively. As for this clone: Its antigen has not been determined. Base qualities are missing; no much larger clone stands one base away. In the same sample, other DNA sequences code for this CDR3.

The sequencing input was PBMCs. This receptor was taken from a woman aged 35 to 49 in good health. Some clones in this sample may be carry-over from other donors' samples. The chain was built from TRBV7-3 and TRBJ2-1; TRBD2 could be the D gene, as 5 bases match. The base sequence is TGTGCCAGCAGCCCTCCGGGGAGCTCCTACAATGAGCAGTTCTTC. This translates into CASSPPGSSYNEQFF.